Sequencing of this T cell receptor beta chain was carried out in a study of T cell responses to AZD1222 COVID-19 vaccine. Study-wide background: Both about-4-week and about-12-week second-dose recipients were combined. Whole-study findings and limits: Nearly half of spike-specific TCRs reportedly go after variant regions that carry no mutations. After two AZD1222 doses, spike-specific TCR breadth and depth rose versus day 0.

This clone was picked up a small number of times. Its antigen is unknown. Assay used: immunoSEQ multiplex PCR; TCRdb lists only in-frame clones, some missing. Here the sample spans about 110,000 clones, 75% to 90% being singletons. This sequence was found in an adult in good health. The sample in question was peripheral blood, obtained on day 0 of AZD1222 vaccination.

The CDR3 sequence: CASSSVGVNTEAFF. The CDR3 nucleotides read TGTGCCAGCAGTTCGGTGGGGGTGAACACTGAAGCTTTCTTT. The genes are TRBV5-4 and TRBJ1-1; D is perhaps TRBD1 (5 bases). In germline, CDR1 is SGHNT, CDR2 YYREEE (reference sequence). This CDR3 is built from 14 residues. V gave up 5 bases and J gave up 0 bases, with 11 bases separating them.